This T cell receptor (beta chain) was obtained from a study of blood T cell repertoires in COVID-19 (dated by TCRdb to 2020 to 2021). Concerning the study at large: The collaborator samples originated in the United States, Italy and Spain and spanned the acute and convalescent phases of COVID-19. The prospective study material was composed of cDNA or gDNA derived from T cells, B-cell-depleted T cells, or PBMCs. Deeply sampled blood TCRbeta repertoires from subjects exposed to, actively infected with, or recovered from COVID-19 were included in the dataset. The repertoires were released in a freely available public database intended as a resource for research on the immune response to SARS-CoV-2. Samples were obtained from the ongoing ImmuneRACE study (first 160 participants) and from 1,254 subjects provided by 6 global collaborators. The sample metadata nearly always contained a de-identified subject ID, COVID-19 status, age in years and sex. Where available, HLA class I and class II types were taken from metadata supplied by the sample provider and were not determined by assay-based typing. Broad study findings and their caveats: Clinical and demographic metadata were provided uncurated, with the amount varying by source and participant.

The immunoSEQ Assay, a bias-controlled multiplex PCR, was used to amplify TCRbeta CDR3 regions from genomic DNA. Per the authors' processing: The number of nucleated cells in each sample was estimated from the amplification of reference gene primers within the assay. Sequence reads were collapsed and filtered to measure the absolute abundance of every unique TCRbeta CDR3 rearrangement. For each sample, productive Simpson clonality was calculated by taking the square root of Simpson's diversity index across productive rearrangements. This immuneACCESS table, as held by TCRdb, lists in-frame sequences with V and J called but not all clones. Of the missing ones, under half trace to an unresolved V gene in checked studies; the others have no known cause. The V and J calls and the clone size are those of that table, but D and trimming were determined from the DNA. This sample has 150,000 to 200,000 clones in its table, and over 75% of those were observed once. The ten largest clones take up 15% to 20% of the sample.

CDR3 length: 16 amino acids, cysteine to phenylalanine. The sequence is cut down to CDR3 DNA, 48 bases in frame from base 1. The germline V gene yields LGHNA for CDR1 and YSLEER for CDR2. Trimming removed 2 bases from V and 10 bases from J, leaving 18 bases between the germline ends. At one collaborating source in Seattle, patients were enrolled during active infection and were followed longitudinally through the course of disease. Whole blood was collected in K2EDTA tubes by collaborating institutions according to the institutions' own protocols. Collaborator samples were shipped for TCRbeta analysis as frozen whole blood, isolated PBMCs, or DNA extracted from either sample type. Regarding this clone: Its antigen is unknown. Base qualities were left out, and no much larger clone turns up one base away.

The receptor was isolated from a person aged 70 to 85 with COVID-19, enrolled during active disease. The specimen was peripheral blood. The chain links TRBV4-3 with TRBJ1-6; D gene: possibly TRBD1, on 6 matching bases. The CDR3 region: CASSQTTGSSTSPLHF. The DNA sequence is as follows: TGCGCCAGCAGCCAAACAACAGGGTCGAGCACCTCACCCCTCCACTTT.